A single T cell receptor (beta chain) is shown here with its context. Arm-PCR with iRepertoire HTBI primers amplified the CDR3 regions for these TCR beta libraries. In the original workflow: Roughly 65 TRBV and approximately 13 TRBJ segments were identified across samples. In TCRdb, the multiplex PCR reads were re-called with MiXCR into one record per CDR3 protein. The V and J calls follow TCRdb's processing rather than the paper's. Altogether hundreds of thousands of distinct CDR3 sequences are present, more than 15% being singletons, with the ten largest covering approximately 25%. The CDR3 is 16 amino acids. With V trimmed by 6 bases and J by 2 bases, 8 bases remained unmatched. This sample is part of a study of regulatory T cells in long-lasting Graves disease. The time point is: newly diagnosed GD, antithyroid drugs for less than 3 months. The TCR library was made from RNA that had been extracted from PBMCs in TRIzol.

In addition, the sample was reused for a study of T cells in Graves' hyperthyroidism and ophthalmopathy. That study reports: During a first-round RT-PCR of the TCR CDR3, the HTBI primer set was used.

This chain uses TRBV12-3 or TRBV12-4 with TRBJ2-3; 10 bases match TRBD1. The clonotype originates from a woman aged 40-65 years with Graves disease. The sequences come from peripheral blood mononuclear cells (PBMCs), collected at new diagnosis, from a patient treated with antithyroid drugs. CDR3 region: CASSEKTGGLTDTQYF. In nucleotides, the CDR3 is TGTGCCAGCAGCGAGAAGACAGGGGGCCTCACAGATACGCAGTATTTT.